A selection of T cell receptor beta chains follows, all from one sample in a study of cytomegalovirus exposure and HLA in healthy donors. Assay used: immunoSEQ multiplex PCR; TCRdb lists only in-frame clones, some missing. Of some 190,000 clones in the sample, around 75% are singletons; the top ten hold around 3.2%. Sequenced: PBMCs. The receptors derive from a woman in her twenties or thirties in good health and CMV-seropositive. Both conserved end residues are part of each CDR3. A D gene is named only where the DNA matches it firmly. Only some rows state a clone size, as once, few, many or a class for expanded clones.

TRBJ2-7 TRBV2 TRBD1 NA TGTGCCAGCAGTGAGAGGGGACAGGGTAAGAACGAGCAGTACTTC CASSERGQGKNEQYF
TRBJ1-1 TRBV18 TRBD1 NA TGTGCCAGCTCACCTATCCGGACAGGAGAGAACACTGAAGCTTTCTTT CASSPIRTGENTEAFF
TRBJ2-1 TRBV19 NA few TGTGCCAGTAGTCCCCCCTGGGCTGGGGGACACGGGGACAATGAGCAGTTCTTC CASSPPWAGGHGDNEQFF
TRBJ1-1 TRBV27 NA once TGTGCCAGCAGTTTATCATCTAGCATGAACACTGAAGCTTTCTTT CASSLSSSMNTEAFF
TRBJ1-3 TRBV4-2 TRBD1 once TGTGCCAGCAGCCGGGACAGGGTAACAGGAAACACCATATATTTT CASSRDRVTGNTIYF
TRBJ2-7 TRBV7-9 TRBD2 few TGTGCCAGCACCTTTAGCGGGAGGGTCCACGAGCAGTACTTC CASTFSGRVHEQYF
TRBJ2-1 TRBV15 NA NA TGTGCCACCAGCAGGCCGGGAGAGGGCGAGCAGTTCTTC CATSRPGEGEQFF
TRBJ2-7 TRBV11-2 NA NA TGTGCCAGCAGCTTCAGAGGTGGGAGAGGGTACGAGCAGTACTTC CASSFRGGRGYEQYF
TRBJ2-5 TRBV2 TRBD2 NA TGTGCCAGCAGTGATAGCGGTGGTAGCGGGACCTTCCAAGAGACCCAGTACTTC CASSDSGGSGTFQETQYF
TRBJ2-3 TRBV13 NA NA TGTGCCAGCAGCAACCGGGACACTCGCACAGATACGCAGTATTTT CASSNRDTRTDTQYF
TRBJ2-2 TRBV27 TRBD2 NA TGTGCCAGCAGTTTCCAGACTAGCGCCCACACCGGGGAGCTGTTTTTT CASSFQTSAHTGELFF
TRBJ2-7 TRBV28 TRBD2 NA TGTGCCAGCAGCCCCGGGGGGAGGGAGCAGTACTTC CASSPGGREQYF
TRBJ1-4 TRBV5-1 NA once TGCGCCAGCAATTCCGGACAGCCTAATGAAAAACTGTTTTTT CASNSGQPNEKLFF
TRBJ2-1 TRBV7-9 NA many TGTGCCAGCAGCGATACTCTAGCGTCACACAATGAGCAGTTCTTC CASSDTLASHNEQFF
TRBJ2-5 TRBV5-6 TRBD2 NA TGTGCCAGCAGCCCTACTAGCGGGAGGGCCGCAGAGACCCAGTACTTC CASSPTSGRAAETQYF
TRBJ1-2 TRBV6-6 NA few TGTGCCAGCAGGGACACCTATGGCTACACCTTC CASRDTYGYTF
TRBJ1-3 TRBV4-2 NA NA TGTGCCAGCAGCCAGCATGAGGACTTCCCATTCACTGGAAACACCATATATTTT CASSQHEDFPFTGNTIYF
TRBJ2-1 TRBV7-9 NA NA TGTTCCAGCAGCTTACCCCAAGCTAGCGCGGGAATCCGGAATGAGCAGTTCTTC CSSSLPQASAGIRNEQFF
TRBJ2-7 TRBV5-1 TRBD2 few TGCGCCAGCCTTTTAGCGGGGACCTACGAGCAGTACTTC CASLLAGTYEQYF
TRBJ2-1 TRBV10-1 TRBD1 NA TGCGCCACCTCCGGGACAGGGGGCAATGAGCAGTTCTTC CATSGTGGNEQFF
TRBJ2-1 TRBV11-2 NA NA TGTGCCAGCAGCTTACGCAGGGGAGGGCACAATGAGCAGTTCTTC CASSLRRGGHNEQFF
TRBJ1-1 TRBV15 NA NA TGTGCCACCAGCAGAGAATTGGACAGGAACACTGAAGCTTTCTTT CATSRELDRNTEAFF
TRBJ2-2 TRBV4-2 NA once TGTGCCAGCAGCCGCGAGGGAGTCACCGGGGAGCTGTTTTTT CASSREGVTGELFF
TRBJ1-4 TRBV6-4 NA NA TGTGCCAGCACCCGTTGGAGGGGATTTGAAAAACTGTTTTTT CASTRWRGFEKLFF
TRBJ1-1 TRBV4-1 TRBD1 few TGCGCCAGCAGCCAGACCCCGACAGGGGGGAACACTGAAGCTTTCTTT CASSQTPTGGNTEAFF
TRBJ2-7 TRBV6-5 TRBD2 NA TGTGCCAGCAGTTCTAGCGGGAGGCCAGGCAACGAGCAGTACTTC CASSSSGRPGNEQYF
TRBJ2-1 TRBV25-1 NA NA TGTGCCAACCCAAAAGGAACCGGGGCCAGGGGCTCCTACAATGAGCAGTTCTTC CANPKGTGARGSYNEQFF
TRBJ2-1 TRBV28 NA NA TGTGCCAGCAGGCCCAGCTTCGGGGGCAATGAGCAGTTCTTC CASRPSFGGNEQFF
TRBJ2-3 TRBV5-4 TRBD2 NA TGTGCCAGCAGCCTTAGCGGGAGCCCAGATACGCAGTATTTT CASSLSGSPDTQYF
TRBJ2-1 TRBV5-4 TRBD2 once TGTGCCAGCAGCCTAGGACTAGATGATGAGCAGTTCTTC CASSLGLDDEQFF
TRBJ2-2 TRBV5-6 NA NA TGTGCCAGCAGCCCCGGGACATCATTTGGGGAGCTGTTTTTT CASSPGTSFGELFF
TRBJ2-1 TRBV5-4 TRBD2 NA TGTGCCAGCAGCTCCGGGACTAGAGCCTACAATGAGCAGTTCTTC CASSSGTRAYNEQFF
TRBJ1-2 TRBV29-1 TRBD1 NA TGCAGCGTTACAGGGGACTATGGCTACACCTTC CSVTGDYGYTF
TRBJ2-7 TRBV6-5 TRBD1 NA TGTGCCAGCAGTTACGGGGGACAGGTCTACGAGCAGTACTTC CASSYGGQVYEQYF
TRBJ1-1 TRBV19 NA NA TGTGCCAGTACGACACTGGGGGACTCAAACACTGAAGCTTTCTTT CASTTLGDSNTEAFF
TRBJ2-7 TRBV19 TRBD1 NA TGTGCCAGTAGTATAACAGGGGTCTACGAGCAGTACTTC CASSITGVYEQYF
TRBJ2-7 TRBV28 NA NA TGTGCCAGCACTACTCTACCTTGGTACGAGCAGTACTTC CASTTLPWYEQYF
TRBJ2-3 TRBV11-2 NA NA TGTGCCAGCAGCCGTCATATTAGCGACCACGCACCAGATACGCAGTATTTT CASSRHISDHAPDTQYF
TRBJ2-7 TRBV27 TRBD1 once TGTGCCAGCAGCGCCTGGACAGGGAACGAGCAGTACTTC CASSAWTGNEQYF
TRBJ2-3 TRBV2 TRBD2 NA TGTGCCAGCAGTGGAAGACTAGCGGGAGGCACAGATACGCAGTATTTT CASSGRLAGGTDTQYF
TRBJ2-3 TRBV18 TRBD2 NA TGTGCCAGCTCACCTCTCCCGACTAGCGTTAGCACAGATACGCAGTATTTT CASSPLPTSVSTDTQYF
TRBJ2-1 TRBV2 NA NA TGTGCCAGCAGGTCCGGGACTGCCAATGAGCAGTTCTTC CASRSGTANEQFF
TRBJ2-7 TRBV6-5 TRBD1 once TGTGCCAGCAGTTACGGGACAGGAGGCCCCTACGAGCAGTACTTC CASSYGTGGPYEQYF
TRBJ2-4 TRBV19 TRBD2 NA TGTGCCAGTAGTCCTCGGGGGGTATCAAACATTCAGTACTTC CASSPRGVSNIQYF
TRBJ2-3 TRBV2 TRBD2 once TGTGCCAGCAGGACCGGGACTAGCGGGAGATCCGATACGCAGTATTTT CASRTGTSGRSDTQYF
TRBJ2-7 TRBV27 TRBD1 NA TGTGCCAGCAGTTTAAACGGGGACAGTTACTACGAGCAGTACTTC CASSLNGDSYYEQYF
TRBJ2-3 TRBV27 NA once TGTGCCAGCACCGACGGGGGGCGCGGAGATACGCAGTATTTT CASTDGGRGDTQYF
TRBJ2-7 TRBV6-1 NA NA TGTGCGGTAGGGGTCCTTTCTCTGGGCGAGCAGTACTTC CAVGVLSLGEQYF
TRBJ2-7 TRBV5-4 TRBD1 NA TGTGCCAGCAGCTTCGGACAGGGACCGATGTACTTC CASSFGQGPMYF
TRBJ2-2 TRBV15 NA NA TGTGCCACCAGCAGAGAGTGGAGGGGGCAAAGAACCGGGGAGCTGTTTTTT CATSREWRGQRTGELFF
TRBJ2-5 TRBV5-1 TRBD2 NA TGCGCCAGCACCCCTAGTCGGGGCGGGAGTTTGGAGACCCAGTACTTC CASTPSRGGSLETQYF
TRBJ2-1 TRBV19 TRBD2 NA TGTGCCAGTAGCCGTGATGGGACTAGCGGGAGGCTCTACAATGAGCAGTTCTTC CASSRDGTSGRLYNEQFF